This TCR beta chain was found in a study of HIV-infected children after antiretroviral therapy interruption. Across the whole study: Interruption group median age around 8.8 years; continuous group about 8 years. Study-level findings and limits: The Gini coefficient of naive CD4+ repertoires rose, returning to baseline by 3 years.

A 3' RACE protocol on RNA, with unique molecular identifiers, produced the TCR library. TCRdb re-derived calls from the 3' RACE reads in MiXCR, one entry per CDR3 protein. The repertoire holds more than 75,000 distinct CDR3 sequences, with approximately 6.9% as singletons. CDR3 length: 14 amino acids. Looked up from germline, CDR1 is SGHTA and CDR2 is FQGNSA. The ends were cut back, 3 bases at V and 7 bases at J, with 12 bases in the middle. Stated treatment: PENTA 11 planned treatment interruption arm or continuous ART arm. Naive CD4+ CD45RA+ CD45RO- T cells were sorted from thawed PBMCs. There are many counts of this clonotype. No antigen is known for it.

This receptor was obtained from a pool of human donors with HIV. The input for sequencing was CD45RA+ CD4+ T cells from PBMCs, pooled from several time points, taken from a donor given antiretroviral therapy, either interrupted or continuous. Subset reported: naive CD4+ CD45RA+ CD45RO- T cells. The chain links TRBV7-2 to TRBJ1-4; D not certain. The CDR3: CASSFRTASEKLFF. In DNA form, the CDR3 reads TGTGCCAGCAGCTTTCGGACGGCCAGTGAAAAACTGTTTTTT.